One sample yielded the 23 T cell receptor beta chains listed below, sequenced in a study of blood T cell repertoires in COVID-19. The protocol was immunoSEQ multiplex PCR, while the TCRdb copy is restricted to in-frame clones and leaves out a portion. The table has some 100,000 clones, 65% to 90% seen once. Input material: PBMCs or T cells enriched from blood (not recorded which). The receptors come from a woman aged 45-65 years who had recovered from COVID-19.

The chain is built from TRBV27 and TRBJ2-7; maybe TRBD1 (6 bases). The length of the CDR3 is 13 residues. V gave up 6 bases and J gave up 2 bases, with 11 bases separating them. Germline V gives CDR1 MNHEY, CDR2 SMNVEV (reference sequence). The CDR3 reads CASRDRKAYEQYF. The CDR3 bases are TGTGCCAGCAGGGACAGAAAAGCCTACGAGCAGTACTTC.

This chain links TRBV18 with TRBJ1-3; tentative D call: TRBD1 (5 bases). The length of the CDR3 is 19 residues. Trimming pared 5 bases from V and 0 bases from J, leaving 23 bases between. Germline assignment: CDR1 KGHSH and CDR2 LQKENI. The CDR3 DNA sequence: TGTGCCAGCTCATCGACAGCTGGCGGCCCAGCGAGCTCTGGAAACACCATATATTTT. Protein product: CASSSTAGGPASSGNTIYF.

The chain links TRBV7-8 to TRBJ1-5; D gene unclear. This CDR3 is built from 15 residues. CDR1 is SGHVS, CDR2 FQNEAQ, per germline. The ends were cut back, 0 bases at V and 2 bases at J, with 8 bases in the middle. In nucleotides, the CDR3 is TGTGCCAGCAGCTTAGCGGGAGGAGGCAATCAGCCCCAGCATTTT. Amino acids: CASSLAGGGNQPQHF.

V and J are TRBV19 and TRBJ1-5; D perhaps matches TRBD1 (6 bases). Germline loops: CDR1 LNHDA, CDR2 SQIVND (reference sequence). CDR3 length: 12 amino acids. Trimming cost V 6 bases and J 7 bases, with 10 bases left between them. In DNA, the CDR3 is TGTGCCAGTAGCCAGGGGTACCAGCCCCAGCATTTT. Protein sequence: CASSQGYQPQHF.

CDR3 nucleotides: TGTGCCAGCAGCATCGGACAGGTTCCCACAGATACGCAGTATTTT. Translating it yields CASSIGQVPTDTQYF. The genes are TRBV13 and TRBJ2-3; 7 nucleotides match TRBD1. The germline V gene has CDR1 PRHDT and CDR2 FYEKMQ (reference sequence). This CDR3 contains 15 residues. With V trimmed by 5 bases and J by 2 bases, 7 bases remained unmatched. Full variable domain (remainder filled in from reference TRBV13 and TRBJ2-3): AAGVIQSPRHLIKEKRETATLKCYPIPRHDTVYWYQQGPGQDPQFLISFYEKMQSDKGSIPDRFSAQQFSDYHSELNMSSLELGDSALYFCASSIGQVPTDTQYFGPGTRLTVL.

This clone was detected only once. The V gene is TRBV7-9, the J gene TRBJ2-2, with D perhaps matching TRBD2 (6 bases). Between the trimmed V and J ends, which lost 5 bases and 3 bases, there was a span of 13 bases. The V gene's germline CDR1 is SEHNR and CDR2 FQNEAQ (reference sequence). The CDR3 has 15 residues. CDR3 in amino acids: CASSEGGIDTGELFF. CDR3 nucleotides: TGTGCCAGCAGCGAGGGAGGTATTGACACCGGGGAGCTGTTTTTT.

The rearrangement uses TRBV10-2 and TRBJ2-3; a weak D match, TRBD1 (6 bases). Germline lookup yields CDR1 WSHSY and CDR2 SAAADI. The ends were cut back, 4 bases at V and 0 bases at J, with 11 bases in the middle. This CDR3 has 15 amino acids. The DNA for the CDR3 is TGCGCCAGCAGTGTGACAGGAGATAGCACAGATACGCAGTATTTT. Amino acid sequence: CASSVTGDSTDTQYF.

The rearrangement joins TRBV6-5 to TRBJ2-7; possible D gene TRBD1, 5 bases. This CDR3 contains 15 residues. Germline V gene lookup returns CDR1 MNHEY and CDR2 SVGAGI. V gave up 6 bases and J gave up 1 base, with 16 bases separating them. CDR3 nucleotide sequence: TGTGCCAGCAGGGAGACAGCAATCAAATCCTACGAGCAGTACTTC. This translates into CASRETAIKSYEQYF.

The chain joins TRBV5-4 to TRBJ2-2; 13 positions agree with TRBD2. V shed 6 bases, J shed 5 bases, and the junction held 7 bases outside the gene matches. In germline, CDR1 is SGHNT, CDR2 YYREEE (reference sequence). The CDR3 spans 16 residues. CDR3 in DNA: TGTGCCAGCACCCTACCGGGACTAGCGGGAACCGGGGAGCTGTTTTTT. Translated, it gives CASTLPGLAGTGELFF.

A few counts support this clone. V gene TRBV27 combines with J gene TRBJ2-7; no clear D. V was shortened by 1 base and J by 8 bases, with 12 bases between the two germline ends. CDR1 MNHEY and CDR2 SMNVEV come from the germline V gene (reference sequence). This CDR3 has 13 amino acids. The CDR3 loop is CASSLYGGKKQYF. In nucleotides, the CDR3 is TGTGCCAGCAGTTTATACGGCGGTAAGAAGCAGTACTTC.

The CDR3 loop reads CASSKPRVAGGVDTQYF. Written as DNA, the CDR3 is TGTGCCAGCAGCAAACCCAGGGTCGCGGGAGGCGTAGATACGCAGTATTTT. The gene calls are TRBV21-1 and TRBJ2-3; the DNA was not compared with TRBD2, the D call given in the table. TRBV21-1 counts as a pseudogene. The CDR3 consists of 17 residues.

The V call is TRBV19, the J call TRBJ2-7; 8 nucleotides agree with TRBD2. From germline, CDR1 is LNHDA and CDR2 SQIVND (reference sequence). The J segment lost 7 bases and the V segment lost 3 bases, leaving 2 bases of the junction unmatched. CDR3 length equals 12 residues. The CDR3 DNA reads as TGTGCCAGTAGTATTGGACTAGCTGAGCAGTACTTC. It encodes CASSIGLAEQYF.

The chain has TRBV28 and TRBJ2-3; D perhaps matches TRBD2 (6 bases). V was cut by 5 bases and J by 1 base, with 13 bases left in between. The CDR3 loop spans 15 amino acids. The germline gives CDR1 MDHEN, CDR2 SYDVKM. In DNA, the CDR3 is TGTGCCAGCAGTATACCTAGCGCGGGCACAGATACGCAGTATTTT. It codes for CASSIPSAGTDTQYF.

This chain uses TRBV30 with TRBJ1-3, with TRBD1 as a possible D gene (5 bases). Per germline, CDR1 GTSNPN and CDR2 SVGIG (reference sequence). The CDR3 contains 17 residues. Trimming cost V 2 bases and J 1 base, with 18 bases left between them. Here the CDR3 DNA reads TGTGCCTGGAGTTCTCGTGCCAGGGCGAGTTCTGGAAACACCATATATTTT. It translates to CAWSSRARASSGNTIYF.

The chain carries TRBV12-3 or TRBV12-4 and TRBJ1-4, with D possibly being TRBD1 (6 bases). CDR3 length: 13 residues. V lost 3 bases and J 7 bases, leaving 9 bases between the germline ends. The CDR3 nucleotides are TGTGCCAGCAGTTTGGGGACACTTGAAAAACTGTTTTTT. This gives the protein CASSLGTLEKLFF.

The chain uses TRBV7-3 and TRBJ2-1, with a possible D match to TRBD2 (5 bases). CDR1 and CDR2 from the germline V gene are SGHTA and FQGTGA. The CDR3 covers 14 residues. V was clipped by 5 bases and J by 10 bases, with 18 bases between them. The CDR3 nucleotides read TGTGCCAGCAGCCTCACGGACTGGTCTGGGGAGCAGTTCTTC. Translating gives CASSLTDWSGEQFF.

The count of this clone is one. The chain is built from TRBV2 and TRBJ2-7, with a tentative D call TRBD2 (6 bases). Germline CDR1 SNHLY, CDR2 FYNNEI. There are 12 residues in the CDR3. V was shortened by 5 bases and J by 3 bases, with 8 bases between the two germline ends. The chain's CDR3 is CASSREFYEQYF. CDR3 nucleotides: TGTGCCAGCAGTCGGGAGTTCTACGAGCAGTACTTC.

The chain links TRBV27 to TRBJ2-1; 12 bases agree with TRBD2. The CDR3 has 18 residues. CDR1 is MNHEY, CDR2 SMNVEV, per germline (reference sequence). V was clipped by 4 bases and J by 0 bases; unmatched bases: 7. As DNA, the CDR3 is TGTGCCAGCAGTTCACTGCGACTAGCGGGAGACTCCTACAATGAGCAGTTCTTC. Translated, it gives CASSSLRLAGDSYNEQFF.

This clone has a single count. The chain uses TRBV27 and TRBJ1-6, with D perhaps TRBD1 (6 bases). Trimming left V 2 bases short and J 1 base short, with 15 bases between. The length of the CDR3 is 18 residues. Germline CDR1 reads MNHEY; CDR2 reads SMNVEV (reference sequence). CDR3 nucleotides: TGTGCCAGCAGTTTAAGGGGGGGCAGGGGATCCTATAATTCACCCCTCCACTTT. Translating it yields CASSLRGGRGSYNSPLHF.

The chain carries TRBV2 and TRBJ1-1, with TRBD1 matching over 9 bases. The V segment lost 4 bases and the J segment 3 bases; nucleotides outside the gene matches: 0. Germline CDR1 is SNHLY and CDR2 is FYNNEI. The CDR3 totals 13 residues. The CDR3 reads CASSGDRDTEAFF. Here the CDR3 DNA reads TGTGCCAGCAGTGGGGACAGGGACACTGAAGCTTTCTTT.

J is TRBJ1-1 and V is TRBV18; D gene ambiguous. With 6 bases removed from V and 8 bases from J, the gap between germline ends came to 13 bases. The CDR3 length is 12 residues. Per the germline V gene, CDR1 is KGHSH and CDR2 is LQKENI. The CDR3 DNA is TGTGCCAGCTCCCCTTTTACAGAAGAAGCTTTCTTT. Its protein product is CASSPFTEEAFF.

J is TRBJ1-2 and V is TRBV7-2; 9 bases match TRBD1. CDR1 and CDR2 (germline): SGHTA, FQGNSA. CDR3 length: 13 residues. Unmatched junction bases numbered 5, after V lost 5 bases and J lost 7 bases. CDR3 DNA: TGTGCCAGCAGCCCAAGGACAGGGGCTGGCTACACCTTC. Translation gives CASSPRTGAGYTF.

This chain uses TRBV2 with TRBJ2-1, with 10 bases that match TRBD2. Losses at the gene ends were 4 bases for V and 9 bases for J; bases not matched to a gene: 12. Germline CDR1 is SNHLY and CDR2 is FYNNEI. The CDR3 covers 16 residues. The DNA of the CDR3 is TGTGCCAGCAGTGGGAAGGGGTCTAGCGGGAGTGGTGAGCAGTTCTTC. This translates into CASSGKGSSGSGEQFF. Full variable domain (remainder filled in from reference TRBV2 and TRBJ2-1): EPEVTQTPSHQVTQMGQEVILRCVPISNHLYFYWYRQILGQKVEFLVSFYNNEISEKSEIFDDQFSVERPDGSNFTLKIRSTKLEDSAMYFCASSGKGSSGSGEQFFGPGTRLTVL.